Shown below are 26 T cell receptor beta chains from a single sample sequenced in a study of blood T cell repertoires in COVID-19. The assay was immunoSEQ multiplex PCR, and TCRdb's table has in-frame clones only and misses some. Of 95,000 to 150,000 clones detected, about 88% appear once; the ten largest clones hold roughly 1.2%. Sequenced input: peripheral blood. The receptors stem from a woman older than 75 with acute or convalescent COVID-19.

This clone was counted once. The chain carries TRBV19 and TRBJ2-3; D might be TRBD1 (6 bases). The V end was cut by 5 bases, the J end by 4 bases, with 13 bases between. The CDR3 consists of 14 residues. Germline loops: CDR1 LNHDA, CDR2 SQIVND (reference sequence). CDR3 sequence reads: CASSWGRGSDTQYF. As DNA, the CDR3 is TGTGCCAGTAGTTGGGGGCGAGGGTCAGATACGCAGTATTTT.

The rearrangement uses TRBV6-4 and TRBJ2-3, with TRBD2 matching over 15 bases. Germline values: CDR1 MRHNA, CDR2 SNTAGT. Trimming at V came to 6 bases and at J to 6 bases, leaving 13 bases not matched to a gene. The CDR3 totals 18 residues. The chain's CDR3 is CASRGGLAGGRTDDTQYF. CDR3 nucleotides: TGTGCCAGCAGAGGAGGACTAGCGGGGGGGCGAACAGACGATACGCAGTATTTT.

The CDR3 sequence: CASRQGQGNIQYF. The DNA for the CDR3 is TGTGCCAGCAGACAAGGACAGGGGAACATTCAGTACTTC. The V gene is TRBV12-3 or TRBV12-4, the J gene TRBJ2-4, with 9 bases lining up with TRBD1. Germline trimming cut 6 bases from V and 7 bases from J; bases unmatched to any gene: 4. The CDR3 loop spans 13 amino acids.

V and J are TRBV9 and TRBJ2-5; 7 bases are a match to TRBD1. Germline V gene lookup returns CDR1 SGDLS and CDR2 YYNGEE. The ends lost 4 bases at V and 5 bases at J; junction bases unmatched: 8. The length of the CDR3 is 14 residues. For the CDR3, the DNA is TGTGCCAGCAGCCGCGCAGGGGGTCGGGAGACCCAGTACTTC. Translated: CASSRAGGRETQYF.

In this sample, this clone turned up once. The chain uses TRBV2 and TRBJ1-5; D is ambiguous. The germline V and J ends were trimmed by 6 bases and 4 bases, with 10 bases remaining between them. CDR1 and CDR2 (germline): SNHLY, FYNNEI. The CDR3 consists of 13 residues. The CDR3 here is CASRSDTNQPQHF. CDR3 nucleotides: TGTGCCAGCAGGTCCGATACAAATCAGCCCCAGCATTTT.

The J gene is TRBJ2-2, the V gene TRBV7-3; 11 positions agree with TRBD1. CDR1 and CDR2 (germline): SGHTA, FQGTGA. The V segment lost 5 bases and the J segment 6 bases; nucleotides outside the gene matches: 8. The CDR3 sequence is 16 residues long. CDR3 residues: CASSTRTGGASGELFF. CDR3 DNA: TGTGCCAGCAGCACGAGGACAGGGGGCGCTTCCGGGGAGCTGTTTTTT.

The chain's CDR3 is CAISSTASDSQETQYF. CDR3 in DNA: TGTGCCATCAGTTCCACCGCTTCGGACAGTCAAGAGACCCAGTACTTC. The chain combines TRBV10-3 with TRBJ2-5; D is perhaps TRBD1 (6 bases). Germline-derived CDR1 and CDR2 are ENHRY and SYGVKD. This CDR3 is built from 16 residues. The V and J ends lost 5 bases and 2 bases respectively, with 18 bases between them.

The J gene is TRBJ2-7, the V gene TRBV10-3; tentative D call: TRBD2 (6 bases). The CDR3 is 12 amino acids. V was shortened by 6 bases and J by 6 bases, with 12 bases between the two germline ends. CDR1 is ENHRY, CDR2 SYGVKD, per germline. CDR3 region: CAISQLAPEQYF. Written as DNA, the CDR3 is TGTGCCATCAGCCAACTAGCCCCCGAGCAGTACTTC.

As DNA, the CDR3 is TGCGCCAGCAGCCAATCAGGTGCTGGAAACACCATATATTTT. Translation: CASSQSGAGNTIYF. V gene TRBV4-1 combines with J gene TRBJ1-3; D is uncertain. V gave up 2 bases and J gave up 2 bases, with 7 bases separating them. In germline, CDR1 is MGHRA, CDR2 YSYEKL. The CDR3 runs to 14 residues.

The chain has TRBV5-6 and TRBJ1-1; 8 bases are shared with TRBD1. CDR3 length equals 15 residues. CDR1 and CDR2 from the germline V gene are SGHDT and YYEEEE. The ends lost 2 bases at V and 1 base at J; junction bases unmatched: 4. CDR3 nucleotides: TGTGCCAGCAGCTTAACAGGGGGGTCGAACACTGAAGCTTTCTTT. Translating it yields CASSLTGGSNTEAFF.

The CDR3 DNA sequence: TGTGCCAGCAGCTTAGGGACAGTCTATGGCTACACCTTC. It specifies CASSLGTVYGYTF. The chain links TRBV7-2 to TRBJ1-2; D is perhaps TRBD1 (6 bases). Germline V gene lookup returns CDR1 SGHTA and CDR2 FQGNSA. The CDR3 runs to 13 residues. Deletions cut 1 base from V and 4 bases from J, with 7 bases between.

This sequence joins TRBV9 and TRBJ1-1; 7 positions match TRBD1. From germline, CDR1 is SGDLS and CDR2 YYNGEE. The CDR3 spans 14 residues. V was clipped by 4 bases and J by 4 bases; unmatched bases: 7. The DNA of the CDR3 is TGTGCCAGCAGCCCCCAGACAGGGACCACTGAAGCTTTCTTT. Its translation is CASSPQTGTTEAFF.

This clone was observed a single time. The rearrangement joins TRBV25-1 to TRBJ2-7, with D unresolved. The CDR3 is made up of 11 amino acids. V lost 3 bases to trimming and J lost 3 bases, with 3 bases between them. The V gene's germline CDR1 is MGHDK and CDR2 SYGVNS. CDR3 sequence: CASSDSYEQYF. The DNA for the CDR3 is TGTGCCAGCAGTGACAGCTACGAGCAGTACTTC.

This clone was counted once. CDR3 protein: CASSIGTINSPLHF. CDR3 DNA: TGTGCCAGCAGTATCGGGACTATTAATTCACCCCTCCACTTT. The rearrangement joins TRBV25-1 to TRBJ1-6; tentative D call: TRBD1 (5 bases). The V end lost 5 bases, the J end lost 6 bases, and 11 bases lay between the germline ends. Germline lookup yields CDR1 MGHDK and CDR2 SYGVNS. The CDR3 runs 14 residues.

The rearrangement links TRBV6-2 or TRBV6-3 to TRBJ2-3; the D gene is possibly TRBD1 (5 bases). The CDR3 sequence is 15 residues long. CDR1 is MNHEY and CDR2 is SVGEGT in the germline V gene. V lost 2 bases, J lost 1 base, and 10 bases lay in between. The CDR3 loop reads CASSYDLRGTDTQYF. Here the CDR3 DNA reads TGTGCCAGCAGTTACGATCTCAGGGGCACAGATACGCAGTATTTT.

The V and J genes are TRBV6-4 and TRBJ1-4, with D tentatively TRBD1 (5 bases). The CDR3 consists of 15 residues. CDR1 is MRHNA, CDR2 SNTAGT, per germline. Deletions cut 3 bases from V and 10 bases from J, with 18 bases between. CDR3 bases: TGTGCCAGCAGTGATCCGACAGACAATGAAGGAAAACTGTTTTTT. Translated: CASSDPTDNEGKLFF.

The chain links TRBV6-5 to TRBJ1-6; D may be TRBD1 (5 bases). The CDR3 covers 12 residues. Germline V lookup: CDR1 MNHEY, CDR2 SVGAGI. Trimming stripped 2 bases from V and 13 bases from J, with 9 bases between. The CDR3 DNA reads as TGTGCCAGCAGTTACGTGGGGGGGCCCCTCCACTTT. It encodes CASSYVGGPLHF.

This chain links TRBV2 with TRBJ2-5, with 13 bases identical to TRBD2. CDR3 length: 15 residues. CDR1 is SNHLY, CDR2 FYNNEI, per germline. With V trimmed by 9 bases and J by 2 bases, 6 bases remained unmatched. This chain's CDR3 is CASRRGLAGQETQYF. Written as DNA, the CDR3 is TGTGCCAGTCGACGGGGACTAGCGGGACAAGAGACCCAGTACTTC.

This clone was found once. The CDR3 protein is CASRFTSYNEQFF. The CDR3 region has the DNA TGCGCCAGCAGATTTACTAGCTACAATGAGCAGTTCTTC. The chain is built from TRBV10-2 and TRBJ2-1, with a tentative D call TRBD2 (5 bases). Trimming removed 6 bases at V and 3 bases at J, with 9 bases between. Looked up from germline, CDR1 is WSHSY and CDR2 is SAAADI. The CDR3 runs 13 residues.

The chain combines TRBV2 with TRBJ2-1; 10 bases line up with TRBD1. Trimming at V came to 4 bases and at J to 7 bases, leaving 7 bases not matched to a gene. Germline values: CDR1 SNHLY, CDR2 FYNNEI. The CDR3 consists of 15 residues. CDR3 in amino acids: CASSGRDRGLNEQFF. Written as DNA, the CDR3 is TGTGCCAGCAGTGGCCGGGACAGGGGATTGAATGAGCAGTTCTTC.

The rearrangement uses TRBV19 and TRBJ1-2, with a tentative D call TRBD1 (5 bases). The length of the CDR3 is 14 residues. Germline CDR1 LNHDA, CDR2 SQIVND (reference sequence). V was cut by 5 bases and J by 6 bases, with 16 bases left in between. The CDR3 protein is CASSPPKGRNGYTF. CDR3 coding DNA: TGTGCCAGTAGTCCCCCGAAGGGGCGGAATGGCTACACCTTC.

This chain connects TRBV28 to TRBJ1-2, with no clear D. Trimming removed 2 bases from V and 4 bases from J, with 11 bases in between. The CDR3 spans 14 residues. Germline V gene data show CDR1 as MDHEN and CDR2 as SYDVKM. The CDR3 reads CASSLPRFSYGYTF. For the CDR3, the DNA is TGTGCCAGCAGTTTACCTCGGTTCTCCTATGGCTACACCTTC.

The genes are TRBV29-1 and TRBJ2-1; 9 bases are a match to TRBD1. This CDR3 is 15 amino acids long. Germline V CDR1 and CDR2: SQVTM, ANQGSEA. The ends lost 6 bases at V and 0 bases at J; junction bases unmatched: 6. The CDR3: CSVRTGASSYNEQFF. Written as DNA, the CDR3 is TGCAGCGTCCGGACAGGGGCCAGCTCCTACAATGAGCAGTTCTTC.

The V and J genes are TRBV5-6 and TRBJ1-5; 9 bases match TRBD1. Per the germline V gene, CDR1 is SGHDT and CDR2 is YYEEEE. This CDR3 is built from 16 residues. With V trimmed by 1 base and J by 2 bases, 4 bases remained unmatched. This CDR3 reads CASSLRQGGRNQPQHF. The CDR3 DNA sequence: TGTGCCAGCAGCTTGAGACAGGGGGGACGCAATCAGCCCCAGCATTTT.

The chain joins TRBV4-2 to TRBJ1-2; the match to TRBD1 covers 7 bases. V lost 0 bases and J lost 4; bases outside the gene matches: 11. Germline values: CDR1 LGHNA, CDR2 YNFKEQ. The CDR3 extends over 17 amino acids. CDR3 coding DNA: TGTGCCAGCAGCCAAGATGGTGGCCAGGGGGTGTTCTATGGCTACACCTTC. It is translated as CASSQDGGQGVFYGYTF.

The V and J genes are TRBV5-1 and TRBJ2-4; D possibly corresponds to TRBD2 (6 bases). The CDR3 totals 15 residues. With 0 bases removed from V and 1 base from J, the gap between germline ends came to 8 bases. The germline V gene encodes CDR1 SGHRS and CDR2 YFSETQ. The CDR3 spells CASSLGREAKNIQYF. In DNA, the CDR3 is TGCGCCAGCAGCTTGGGGAGGGAGGCCAAAAACATTCAGTACTTC.